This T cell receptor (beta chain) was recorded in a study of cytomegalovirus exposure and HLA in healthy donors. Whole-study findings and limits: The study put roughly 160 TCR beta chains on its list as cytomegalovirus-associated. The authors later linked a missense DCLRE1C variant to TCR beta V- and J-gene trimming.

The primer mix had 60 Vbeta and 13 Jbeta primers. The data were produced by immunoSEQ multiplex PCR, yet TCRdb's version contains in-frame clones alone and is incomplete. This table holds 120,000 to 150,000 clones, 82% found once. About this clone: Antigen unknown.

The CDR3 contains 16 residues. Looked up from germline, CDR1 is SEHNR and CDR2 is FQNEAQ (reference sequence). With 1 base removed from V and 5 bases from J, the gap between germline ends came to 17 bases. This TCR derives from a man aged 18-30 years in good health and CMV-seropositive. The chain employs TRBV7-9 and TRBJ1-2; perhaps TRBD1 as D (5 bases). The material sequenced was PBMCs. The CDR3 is CASSLDGGPVPYGYTF. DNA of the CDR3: TGTGCCAGCAGCTTAGACGGGGGTCCTGTCCCTTATGGCTACACCTTC.